The 21 T cell receptor beta chains in this list originate from one sample, sequenced in a study of cytomegalovirus exposure and HLA in healthy donors. PCR was performed using 60 Vbeta and 13 Jbeta primers. TCRdb's copy holds only in-frame clones and misses some; the assay was immunoSEQ multiplex PCR. The table has around 200,000 clones, approximately 79% seen once. The sample taken for sequencing was PBMCs. The receptors originated from a girl under 10 years old in good health and CMV-seronegative.

The chain combines TRBV27 with TRBJ2-7, with TRBD1 matching 12 bases. The CDR3 extends over 17 amino acids. CDR1 is MNHEY, CDR2 SMNVEV, per germline (reference sequence). V shed 8 bases, J shed 2 bases, and the junction held 13 bases outside the gene matches. The CDR3 region has the DNA TGTGCCAGCGGAAGGGGACAGGGGGCCCCTGGGCCCTACGAGCAGTACTTC. Translation gives CASGRGQGAPGPYEQYF.

This chain joins TRBV9 and TRBJ2-1; 9 positions match TRBD2. From germline, CDR1 is SGDLS and CDR2 YYNGEE. Germline trimming cut 0 bases from V and 5 bases from J; bases unmatched to any gene: 6. The CDR3 covers 16 residues. The CDR3 DNA sequence: TGTGCCAGCAGCGTAGCGGGTAGCGGGGGACACAATGAGCAGTTCTTC. This sequence encodes CASSVAGSGGHNEQFF.

The J gene is TRBJ1-4, the V gene TRBV4-1, with D tentatively TRBD1 (6 bases). V was clipped by 5 bases and J by 4 bases, with 14 bases between them. The germline V gene encodes CDR1 MGHRA and CDR2 YSYEKL. This CDR3 region has 15 residues. CDR3 DNA sequence: TGCGCCAGCAGCAGAGTACAGGGTATTAATGAAAAACTGTTTTTT. Translating it yields CASSRVQGINEKLFF.

The chain combines TRBV18 with TRBJ2-7; TRBD2 aligns across 7 bases. J was trimmed by 3 bases and V by 5 bases; bases with no gene match: 10. In germline, CDR1 is KGHSH, CDR2 LQKENI. The CDR3 totals 15 residues. This chain's CDR3 is CASSAEAGMHYEQYF. In DNA, the CDR3 is TGTGCCAGCTCAGCCGAAGCGGGAATGCACTACGAGCAGTACTTC.

This chain links TRBV15 with TRBJ2-7; unclear D gene. This CDR3 is built from 12 residues. In germline, CDR1 is LNHNV, CDR2 YYDKDF (reference sequence). Deletions cut 3 bases from V and 3 bases from J, with 6 bases between. CDR3 bases: TGTGCCACCAGCAGCGGTAACTACGAGCAGTACTTC. Protein product: CATSSGNYEQYF.

The V call is TRBV4-2, the J call TRBJ2-7, with D perhaps TRBD2 (7 bases). The CDR3 totals 15 residues. The V end lost 0 bases, the J end lost 3 bases, and 12 bases lay between the germline ends. Germline-derived CDR1 and CDR2 are LGHNA and YNFKEQ. The CDR3 spells CASSQEGGAYYEQYF. The DNA for the CDR3 is TGTGCCAGCAGCCAAGAGGGGGGGGCATACTACGAGCAGTACTTC.

The chain recombines TRBV19 with TRBJ1-5; TRBD1 might be the D (5 bases). Trimming removed 3 bases at V and 6 bases at J, with 15 bases between. The CDR3 is 15 residues long. Germline-derived CDR1 and CDR2 are LNHDA and SQIVND (reference sequence). Here the CDR3 reads CASSIRRGVGQPQHF. The CDR3 region has the DNA TGTGCCAGTAGTATTCGGAGGGGAGTCGGTCAGCCCCAGCATTTT. Full variable domain (missing parts from reference TRBV19 and TRBJ1-5): DGGITQSPKYLFRKEGQNVTLSCEQNLNHDAMYWYRQDPGQGLRLIYYSQIVNDFQKGDIAEGYSVSREKKESFPLTVTSAQKNPTAFYLCASSIRRGVGQPQHFGDGTRLSIL.

The chain recombines TRBV18 with TRBJ2-1; tentatively, D is TRBD1 (6 bases). The V gene's germline CDR1 is KGHSH and CDR2 LQKENI. The CDR3 loop spans 16 amino acids. V lost 4 bases and J lost 1, with 14 bases in between. The DNA for the CDR3 is TGTGCCAGCTCACTTACTAAGGGGGATTCCTACAATGAGCAGTTCTTC. This sequence encodes CASSLTKGDSYNEQFF.

The chain links TRBV11-3 to TRBJ2-7, with 13 bases identical to TRBD2. J was trimmed by 2 bases and V by 0 bases; bases with no gene match: 10. Germline-derived CDR1 and CDR2 are SGHNT and YENEEA. The CDR3 loop spans 19 amino acids. The CDR3 DNA reads TGTGCCAGCAGCTTAGATGGGTTTTTGGGGACTAGCGGGACCTACGAGCAGTACTTC. It is translated as CASSLDGFLGTSGTYEQYF.

The chain recombines TRBV1 with TRBJ1-2; the D call of TRBD1 is as the table states it, not checked on the DNA. TRBV1 is a known pseudogene. The CDR3 totals 16 residues. Here the CDR3 DNA reads TGCACCAGCAGCCCCCAAGGTCGGGGACAGGTCTATGGCTACACCTTC. As protein: CTSSPQGRGQVYGYTF.

The chain couples TRBV2 to TRBJ1-1; D ambiguous. Trimming took off 5 bases at V and 5 bases at J, with 9 bases between the two ends. Germline assignment: CDR1 SNHLY and CDR2 FYNNEI. The CDR3 totals 12 residues. As DNA, the CDR3 is TGTGCCAGCAGTTCGGGTGGGACTGAAGCTTTCTTT. It specifies CASSSGGTEAFF.

V is TRBV19 and J is TRBJ1-1, with D perhaps TRBD1 (6 bases). Germline V gene data show CDR1 as LNHDA and CDR2 as SQIVND (reference sequence). This CDR3 has 15 residues. The V and J ends lost 5 bases and 0 bases respectively, with 13 bases between them. The CDR3 DNA is TGTGCCAGTAGTCCTCGGACAGTTATGAACACTGAAGCTTTCTTT. Residues: CASSPRTVMNTEAFF.

Comments on this clone: Other DNA variants within this sample encode the same CDR3. The gene calls are TRBV7-9 and TRBJ2-2; a weak D match, TRBD2 (6 bases). The germline V gene has CDR1 SEHNR and CDR2 FQNEAQ (reference sequence). V gave up 1 base and J gave up 8 bases, with 17 bases separating them. The CDR3 is made up of 16 amino acids. CDR3 sequence reads: CASSLDAGRRGGELFF. The CDR3 DNA follows: TGTGCCAGCAGCTTAGACGCGGGGCGAAGGGGTGGGGAGCTGTTTTTT. Together with reference TRBV7-9 and TRBJ2-2, the CDR3 gives the full variable domain: DTGVSQNPRHKITKRGQNVTFRCDPISEHNRLYWYRQTLGQGPEFLTYFQNEAQLEKSRLLSDRFSAERPKGSFSTLEIQRTEQGDSAMYLCASSLDAGRRGGELFFGEGSRLTVL.

This chain uses TRBV5-1 with TRBJ2-3; 7 bases align to TRBD2. The CDR3 consists of 15 residues. Germline V gene lookup returns CDR1 SGHRS and CDR2 YFSETQ. Trimming at V came to 2 bases and at J to 0 bases, leaving 3 bases not matched to a gene. The CDR3 DNA is TGCGCCAGCAGCTTCGGGGGAGGGAGCACAGATACGCAGTATTTT. Translation gives CASSFGGGSTDTQYF.

The gene calls are TRBV5-6 and TRBJ1-4; D call uncertain. The CDR3 length is 19 residues. Germline assignment: CDR1 SGHDT and CDR2 YYEEEE. The germline V and J ends were trimmed by 3 bases and 2 bases, with 23 bases remaining between them. CDR3 residues: CASSSDRVLVPPTNEKLFF. Here the CDR3 DNA reads TGTGCCAGCAGCTCGGATCGGGTTTTGGTCCCCCCGACTAATGAAAAACTGTTTTTT.

CDR3 DNA sequence: TGTGCCAGCAGATCCGGCCCGACAGGACCCTCTGGAAACACCATATATTTT. Protein: CASRSGPTGPSGNTIYF. This chain connects TRBV7-9 to TRBJ1-3, with D possibly matching TRBD1 (6 bases). From germline, CDR1 is SEHNR and CDR2 FQNEAQ (reference sequence). This CDR3 is built from 17 residues. The V gene lost 6 bases and the J gene lost 0 bases, with 18 bases spanning the gap.

The CDR3 region is CASSSRAGLEAFF. The DNA of the CDR3 is TGCGCCAGCAGCTCCAGAGCAGGACTTGAAGCTTTCTTT. The chain recombines TRBV5-1 with TRBJ1-1; D ambiguous. V was pared by 3 bases and J by 7 bases, with 13 bases between. This CDR3 has 13 amino acids. Germline V gene lookup returns CDR1 SGHRS and CDR2 YFSETQ.

The V call is TRBV6-1, the J call TRBJ1-4; weak D call: TRBD1 (5 bases). This CDR3 is built from 14 residues. Germline-derived CDR1 and CDR2 are MNHNS and SASEGT. V shed 5 bases and J shed 3 bases, with 10 bases lying between them. The CDR3 nucleotides are TGTGCCAGCAGTTCCGACAGCCCTAATGAAAAACTGTTTTTT. Protein sequence: CASSSDSPNEKLFF.

This clone has a single count. V is TRBV4-2 and J is TRBJ1-5; D not resolved. V shed 0 bases and J shed 7 bases, with 7 bases lying between them. The germline V gene has CDR1 LGHNA and CDR2 YNFKEQ. The CDR3 spans 13 residues. CDR3 region: CASSQDGEQPQHF. CDR3 in DNA: TGTGCCAGCAGCCAAGACGGGGAACAGCCCCAGCATTTT.

V is TRBV27 and J is TRBJ1-2; a possible D gene is TRBD1 (5 bases). V was cut by 8 bases and J by 4 bases, with 20 bases left in between. In germline, CDR1 is MNHEY, CDR2 SMNVEV (reference sequence). The CDR3 totals 15 residues. The CDR3 DNA sequence: TGTGCCAGCTGTCGGGCAGGGCACCCCCCCTATGGCTACACCTTC. It translates to CASCRAGHPPYGYTF.

The chain is built from TRBV5-6 and TRBJ2-2, with D unresolved. Germline CDR1 SGHDT, CDR2 YYEEEE. CDR3 length equals 17 residues. With 2 bases removed from V and 3 bases from J, the gap between germline ends came to 17 bases. CDR3 protein: CASSFPTSIRDTGELFF. CDR3 DNA sequence: TGTGCCAGCAGCTTCCCGACTTCGATCCGGGACACCGGGGAGCTGTTTTTT.